This T cell receptor (beta chain) was retrieved from a study of blood T cell repertoires in COVID-19. At the level of the study: Acute-phase and convalescent COVID-19 samples originated in the United States, Italy and Spain.

Clones were read by immunoSEQ multiplex PCR, and TCRdb kept only the in-frame ones, dropping some. The top ten hold more than 60% of the sample, which has 28,000 or so clones, around 81% seen once. With 7 bases removed from V and 2 bases from J, the gap between germline ends came to 3 bases. Germline CDR1 reads MNHEY; CDR2 reads SMNVEV (reference sequence). The CDR3 runs to 12 residues. The sample holds one count of this clone. The sample comprised peripheral blood. The clonotype comes from a man between 65 and 79 years old with acute or convalescent COVID-19. V gene TRBV27 combines with J gene TRBJ1-6; D gene uncertain. Here the CDR3 DNA reads TGTGCCAGCACAACCTATAATTCACCCCTCCACTTT. This sequence encodes CASTTYNSPLHF.